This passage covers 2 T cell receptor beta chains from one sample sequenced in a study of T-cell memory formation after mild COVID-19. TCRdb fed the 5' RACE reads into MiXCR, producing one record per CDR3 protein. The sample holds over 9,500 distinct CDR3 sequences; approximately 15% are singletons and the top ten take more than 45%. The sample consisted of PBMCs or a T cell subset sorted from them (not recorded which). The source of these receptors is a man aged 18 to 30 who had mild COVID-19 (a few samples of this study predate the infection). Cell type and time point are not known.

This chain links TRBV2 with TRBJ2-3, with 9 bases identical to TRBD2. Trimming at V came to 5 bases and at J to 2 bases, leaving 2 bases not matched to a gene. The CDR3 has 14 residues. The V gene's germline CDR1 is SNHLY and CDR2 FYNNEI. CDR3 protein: CASSWTSVTDTQYF. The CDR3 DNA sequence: TGTGCCAGCAGTTGGACTAGCGTCACAGATACGCAGTATTTT.

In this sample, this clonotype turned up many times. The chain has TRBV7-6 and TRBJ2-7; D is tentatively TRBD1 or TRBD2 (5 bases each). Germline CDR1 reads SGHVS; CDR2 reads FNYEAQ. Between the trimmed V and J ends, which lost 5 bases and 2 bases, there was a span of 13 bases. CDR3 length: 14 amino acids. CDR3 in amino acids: CASSPNPGPYEQYF. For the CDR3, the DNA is TGTGCCAGCAGCCCTAATCCGGGACCCTACGAGCAGTACTTC.